The 25 T cell receptor beta chains given below trace back to one sample, sequenced in a study of OX40 agonist ivuxolimab in advanced cancers. Assay used: immunoSEQ multiplex PCR; TCRdb lists only in-frame clones, some missing. The data contain 87,000 or so clones, more than 75% of them singletons. Here the sequenced sample was CD4+ or CD8+ T cells sorted from blood, taken in a trial of the OX40 agonist ivuxolimab. These receptors all come from an adult with an advanced solid tumor such as melanoma, head and neck, liver or kidney cancer.

V usage is TRBV29-1 and J usage is TRBJ2-5; no reliable D call. V was trimmed by 6 bases and J by 5 bases, leaving 16 bases between them. Germline values: CDR1 SQVTM, CDR2 ANQGSEA. The CDR3 totals 13 residues. This chain's CDR3 is CSVAPGEVETQYF. Here the CDR3 DNA reads TGCAGCGTGGCCCCAGGTGAGGTGGAGACCCAGTACTTC.

CDR3 amino acids: CASSVTGPQYF. The CDR3 DNA is TGTGCCAGCAGCGTTACCGGACCCCAGTACTTC. The V gene is TRBV7-8, the J gene TRBJ2-5; D remains unclear. The CDR3 consists of 11 residues. The germline V and J ends were trimmed by 5 bases and 9 bases, with 10 bases remaining between them. Germline CDR1 is SGHVS and CDR2 is FQNEAQ. Complete variable domain (other parts from reference TRBV7-8 and TRBJ2-5): GAGVSQSPRYKVAKRGQDVALRCDPISGHVSLFWYQQALGQGPEFLTYFQNEAQLDKSGLPSDRFFAERPEGSVSTLKIQRTQQEDSAVYLCASSVTGPQYFGPGTRLLVL.

This chain connects TRBV7-8 to TRBJ2-3; 7 bases match TRBD2. The CDR3 is 14 residues long. The V gene's germline CDR1 is SGHVS and CDR2 FQNEAQ. Trimming took 5 bases from V and 0 from J; bases not matched to a gene: 2. In nucleotides, the CDR3 is TGTGCCAGCAGCAAGCGGGGTAGCACAGATACGCAGTATTTT. As protein: CASSKRGSTDTQYF. Full variable domain (rest looked up from reference TRBV7-8 and TRBJ2-3): GAGVSQSPRYKVAKRGQDVALRCDPISGHVSLFWYQQALGQGPEFLTYFQNEAQLDKSGLPSDRFFAERPEGSVSTLKIQRTQQEDSAVYLCASSKRGSTDTQYFGPGTRLTVL.

The chain couples TRBV5-6 to TRBJ1-4; a possible D gene is TRBD1 (5 bases). V lost 1 base and J lost 4, with 17 bases in between. CDR1 and CDR2 (germline): SGHDT, YYEEEE. The CDR3 covers 17 residues. The CDR3 region is CASSLYGDGRDNEKLFF. The CDR3 nucleotides are TGTGCCAGCAGCTTGTACGGGGACGGCCGAGATAATGAAAAACTGTTTTTT.

V and J are TRBV18 and TRBJ2-1; 10 nucleotides agree with TRBD2. Losses at the gene ends were 1 base for V and 8 bases for J; bases not matched to a gene: 5. The CDR3 is 15 residues long. Germline CDR1 is KGHSH and CDR2 is LQKENI. CDR3 DNA: TGTGCCAGCTCACCACGGGCTAGCGGGAGAGATGAGCAGTTCTTC. Its protein is CASSPRASGRDEQFF. The variable domain in full, with the rest retrieved from reference TRBV18 and TRBJ2-1, is NAGVMQNPRHLVRRRGQEARLRCSPMKGHSHVYWYRQLPEEGLKFMVYLQKENIIDESGMPKERFSAEFPKEGPSILRIQQVVRGDSAAYFCASSPRASGRDEQFFGPGTRLTVL.

This sequence joins TRBV29-1 and TRBJ2-1, with a possible D match to TRBD2 (6 bases). The length of the CDR3 is 13 residues. V lost 2 bases, J lost 6 bases, and 11 bases lay in between. From germline, CDR1 is SQVTM and CDR2 ANQGSEA. In DNA, the CDR3 is TGCAGCGTTGAATTTCGGGAGTCCAATGAGCAGTTCTTC. Amino acids: CSVEFRESNEQFF.

The V gene is TRBV10-2, the J gene TRBJ2-7; D is possibly TRBD1 (6 bases). Per the germline V gene, CDR1 is WSHSY and CDR2 is SAAADI. This CDR3 is built from 14 residues. V was clipped by 11 bases and J by 3 bases, with 20 bases between them. CDR3 nucleotides: TGCGCCTGCCGCGCGGCAGGGGCCGTCTACGAGCAGTACTTC. It translates to CACRAAGAVYEQYF.

The table lists this clone with a few counts. The J gene is TRBJ2-1, the V gene TRBV2; TRBD2 aligns across 13 bases. Germline CDR1 reads SNHLY; CDR2 reads FYNNEI. The CDR3 has 19 amino acids. Trimming removed 4 bases from V and 1 base from J; junction bases left unmatched: 10. This CDR3 reads CASSGPPLLAGGSYNEQFF. CDR3 bases: TGTGCCAGCAGTGGACCTCCTCTACTAGCGGGAGGGTCCTACAATGAGCAGTTCTTC.

The chain is built from TRBV19 and TRBJ1-4; D possibly corresponds to TRBD1 (5 bases). The V end was cut by 5 bases, the J end by 0 bases, with 22 bases between. Germline lookup yields CDR1 LNHDA and CDR2 SQIVND (reference sequence). CDR3 length: 19 amino acids. The CDR3 nucleotides are TGTGCCAGTAGTGTCGGGACTTCCCGTCGCACTCCAACTAATGAAAAACTGTTTTTT. The encoded protein is CASSVGTSRRTPTNEKLFF.

The genes are TRBV11-2 and TRBJ2-7; D gene uncertain. Trimming shortened V by 5 bases and J by 2 bases, and 10 bases separated the two germline ends. This CDR3 is built from 13 residues. Germline values: CDR1 SGHAT, CDR2 FQNNGV. The CDR3: CASSGLQPYEQYF. CDR3 DNA: TGTGCCAGCAGCGGATTACAACCCTACGAGCAGTACTTC.

This clone occurred a few times. The genes are TRBV7-2 and TRBJ1-5, with D possibly matching TRBD1 (5 bases). The CDR3 runs 15 residues. Deletions cut 1 base from V and 0 bases from J, with 7 bases between. The germline V gene has CDR1 SGHTA and CDR2 FQGNSA. The CDR3 region is CASSLGGYSNQPQHF. CDR3 DNA: TGTGCCAGCAGCTTAGGGGGGTATAGCAATCAGCCCCAGCATTTT.

This sequence joins TRBV10-3 and TRBJ2-1; 9 nucleotides align to TRBD1. The germline gives CDR1 ENHRY, CDR2 SYGVKD. Unmatched junction bases numbered 3, after V lost 6 bases and J lost 6 bases. The CDR3 length is 13 residues. The CDR3 protein is CAIRPGQGNEQFF. The CDR3, as DNA: TGTGCCATCAGACCGGGACAGGGCAATGAGCAGTTCTTC.

The chain employs TRBV7-9 and TRBJ2-4; 9 bases are shared with TRBD1. V lost 3 bases, J lost 0 bases, and 6 bases stayed unmatched. The CDR3 runs to 17 residues. Per the germline V gene, CDR1 is SEHNR and CDR2 is FQNEAQ (reference sequence). The CDR3 region is CASSFEGTGKAKNIQYF. CDR3 bases: TGTGCCAGCAGCTTTGAGGGGACAGGGAAAGCCAAAAACATTCAGTACTTC.

This chain uses TRBV7-2 with TRBJ2-7; 7 nucleotides match TRBD2. V was clipped by 4 bases and J by 2 bases; unmatched bases: 5. CDR1 is SGHTA and CDR2 is FQGNSA in the germline V gene. The CDR3 covers 14 residues. The CDR3 DNA is TGTGCCAGCAGCTCTTCTAGCGGTGCCTACGAGCAGTACTTC. This translates into CASSSSSGAYEQYF.

V usage is TRBV5-1 and J usage is TRBJ2-3; tentative D call: TRBD1 (6 bases). The V gene's germline CDR1 is SGHRS and CDR2 YFSETQ. The CDR3 spans 17 residues. V was shortened by 0 bases and J by 0 bases, with 14 bases between the two germline ends. CDR3 in amino acids: CASSLGTVDTSTDTQYF. CDR3 nucleotide sequence: TGCGCCAGCAGCTTGGGGACAGTCGATACTAGCACAGATACGCAGTATTTT.

The V call is TRBV7-9, the J call TRBJ1-1, with D perhaps TRBD1 (6 bases). V lost 4 bases and J lost 8, with 11 bases in between. The CDR3 covers 12 residues. Looked up from germline, CDR1 is SEHNR and CDR2 is FQNEAQ (reference sequence). CDR3 protein: CASSWTDQEAFF. CDR3 bases: TGTGCCAGCAGCTGGACAGACCAGGAAGCTTTCTTT.

The chain has TRBV11-2 and TRBJ1-1; D is unclear. Germline assignment: CDR1 SGHAT and CDR2 FQNNGV. The germline V and J ends were trimmed by 5 bases and 1 base, with 8 bases remaining between them. CDR3 size: 13 residues. DNA of the CDR3: TGTGCCAGCAGCCTCGAACCGAACACTGAAGCTTTCTTT. It codes for CASSLEPNTEAFF.

The chain couples TRBV5-1 to TRBJ2-3, with a possible D match to TRBD1 (6 bases). V gave up 4 bases and J gave up 2 bases, with 11 bases separating them. CDR1 is SGHRS, CDR2 YFSETQ, per germline. This CDR3 is 14 amino acids long. CDR3 in DNA: TGCGCCAGCAGCAGGTGGGACACCACAGATACGCAGTATTTT. It translates to CASSRWDTTDTQYF. The variable domain in full, with the rest retrieved from reference TRBV5-1 and TRBJ2-3, is KAGVTQTPRYLIKTRGQQVTLSCSPISGHRSVSWYQQTPGQGLQFLFEYFSETQRNKGNFPGRFSGRQFSNSRSEMNVSTLELGDSALYLCASSRWDTTDTQYFGPGTRLTVL.

The chain carries TRBV25-1 and TRBJ2-1, with unresolved D. CDR1 and CDR2 from the germline V gene are MGHDK and SYGVNS. This CDR3 has 16 amino acids. The V end was cut by 3 bases, the J end by 5 bases, with 17 bases between. The CDR3 coding sequence is TGTGCCAGCAGTGAGTCCGGGTCTTGGCGCGACAATGAGCAGTTCTTC. This sequence encodes CASSESGSWRDNEQFF.

This sequence joins TRBV27 and TRBJ2-5; TRBD2 matches 9 bases. V gave up 5 bases and J gave up 4 bases; unmatched junction bases: 8. CDR1 MNHEY and CDR2 SMNVEV come from the germline V gene (reference sequence). The CDR3 loop spans 15 amino acids. The CDR3 bases are TGTGCCAGCAGTGGCCTGGCGGGAGGGGGAGAGACCCAGTACTTC. The encoded protein is CASSGLAGGGETQYF.

This rearrangement joins TRBV27 to TRBJ1-3, with D possibly being TRBD1 (5 bases). This CDR3 comprises 16 residues. V dropped 5 bases and J dropped 3 bases, with 17 bases sitting between them. CDR1 is MNHEY and CDR2 is SMNVEV in the germline V gene (reference sequence). In DNA form, the CDR3 reads TGTGCCAGCAGTCCATGGGGGAGCGCTAGTGGAAACACCATATATTTT. Amino acids: CASSPWGSASGNTIYF.

The rearrangement joins TRBV9 to TRBJ2-5, with D uncertain. V lost 0 bases and J lost 7, with 13 bases in between. Looked up from germline, CDR1 is SGDLS and CDR2 is YYNGEE. CDR3 size: 14 residues. CDR3 in amino acids: CASSVDRTISTQYF. CDR3 coding DNA: TGTGCCAGCAGCGTAGACCGGACCATATCGACCCAGTACTTC.

Here the CDR3 reads CASSLARAGGADNEQFF. The CDR3 region has the DNA TGTGCCAGCAGCTTAGCGCGAGCGGGAGGGGCCGACAATGAGCAGTTCTTC. The rearrangement uses TRBV7-9 and TRBJ2-1; 10 bases align to TRBD2. The junction had 7 bases not matched to a gene; V was cut back by 0 bases and J by 5 bases. The CDR3 covers 17 residues. CDR1 SEHNR and CDR2 FQNEAQ come from the germline V gene (reference sequence).

J is TRBJ1-5 and V is TRBV18, with D possibly matching TRBD1 (5 bases). The CDR3 sequence is 16 residues long. The germline V gene has CDR1 KGHSH and CDR2 LQKENI. The V gene lost 4 bases and the J gene lost 2 bases, with 15 bases spanning the gap. CDR3 in DNA: TGTGCCAGCTCACTATATAACGGGGCAGGCAATCAGCCCCAGCATTTT. Translation: CASSLYNGAGNQPQHF.

J is TRBJ2-7 and V is TRBV27; D may be TRBD1 (5 bases). Trimming removed 3 bases at V and 3 bases at J, with 12 bases between. Germline CDR1 and CDR2: MNHEY and SMNVEV (reference sequence). CDR3 length: 14 residues. CDR3 nucleotide sequence: TGTGCCAGCAGTTTTCTTGGCAGGGACTACGAGCAGTACTTC. Translated: CASSFLGRDYEQYF.